Listed here are 28 T cell receptor beta chains from one sample, sequenced in a study of T-cell memory formation after mild COVID-19. TCRdb itself ran the 5' RACE reads through MiXCR, one entry per CDR3 protein. This table has some 300,000 distinct CDR3 sequences, 15% to 20% appearing once. Sequencing input: PBMCs or a T cell subset sorted from them (not recorded which). These receptors came from a man aged 18 to 35 who had mild COVID-19 (a few samples of this study predate the infection). Cell type and time point are not known.

This clonotype turned up a few times. The V gene is TRBV5-4, the J gene TRBJ2-4; the D gene is possibly TRBD2 (6 bases). The CDR3 length is 14 residues. CDR1 and CDR2 from the germline V gene are SGHNT and YYREEE (reference sequence). V was shortened by 3 bases and J by 7 bases, with 14 bases between the two germline ends. DNA for the CDR3: TGTGCCAGCAGCTCCGGGGGTAGAGACAACATTCAGTACTTC. Translated, it gives CASSSGGRDNIQYF.

This chain joins TRBV7-2 and TRBJ2-2; 9 bases map to TRBD1. V lost 2 bases, J lost 4 bases, and 8 bases stayed unmatched. CDR3 length: 17 amino acids. Germline V gene sequence: CDR1 SGHTA, CDR2 FQGNSA. CDR3 in DNA: TGTGCCAGCAGCTTAAGACCGGGACAGGGTGCCACCGGGGAGCTGTTTTTT. It specifies CASSLRPGQGATGELFF.

V is TRBV29-1 and J is TRBJ2-2; TRBD1 is a possible D gene (6 bases). Germline V lookup: CDR1 SQVTM, CDR2 ANQGSEA. V lost 3 bases and J lost 0, with 11 bases in between. The CDR3 loop spans 15 amino acids. The CDR3 DNA is TGCAGCGTTGATGTCGGGACAACGAACACCGGGGAGCTGTTTTTT. Its protein is CSVDVGTTNTGELFF.

In this sample, this clonotype turned up a few times. V gene TRBV7-3 combines with J gene TRBJ2-3; 11 bases match TRBD1. The length of the CDR3 is 13 residues. Per germline, CDR1 SGHTA and CDR2 FQGTGA. Trimming took 8 bases from V and 5 from J; bases not matched to a gene: 3. This CDR3 is CASGGTGGDTQYF. CDR3 bases: TGTGCCAGCGGCGGGACAGGGGGAGATACGCAGTATTTT.

This clonotype was found many times. V gene TRBV5-1 combines with J gene TRBJ2-1, with D uncertain. Germline values: CDR1 SGHRS, CDR2 YFSETQ. The CDR3 runs to 13 residues. V lost 0 bases, J lost 4 bases, and 5 bases lay in between. DNA for the CDR3: TGCGCCAGCAGCTTGGACGGGTACAATGAGCAGTTCTTC. This translates into CASSLDGYNEQFF. Full variable domain (remainder filled in from reference TRBV5-1 and TRBJ2-1): KAGVTQTPRYLIKTRGQQVTLSCSPISGHRSVSWYQQTPGQGLQFLFEYFSETQRNKGNFPGRFSGRQFSNSRSEMNVSTLELGDSALYLCASSLDGYNEQFFGPGTRLTVL.

V and J are TRBV6-2 or TRBV6-3 and TRBJ1-1; no clear D gene. Germline CDR1 and CDR2: MNHEY and SVGEGT. V gave up 0 bases and J gave up 7 bases, with 9 bases separating them. The CDR3 totals 13 residues. CDR3 DNA sequence: TGTGCCAGCAGTTACTCGACTCGAGGTGAAGCTTTCTTT. Amino acid sequence: CASSYSTRGEAFF.

This chain joins TRBV9 and TRBJ1-1, with TRBD1 as a possible D gene (6 bases). This CDR3 contains 17 residues. Trimming removed 0 bases from V and 4 bases from J, with 19 bases in between. Germline loops: CDR1 SGDLS, CDR2 YYNGEE. The CDR3 region is CASSVAGGGGASTEAFF. CDR3 coding DNA: TGTGCCAGCAGCGTAGCTGGAGGGGGAGGCGCCTCCACTGAAGCTTTCTTT.

This chain connects TRBV5-1 to TRBJ2-7; D is undetermined. The CDR3 consists of 11 residues. Germline CDR1 reads SGHRS; CDR2 reads YFSETQ. Deletions cut 3 bases from V and 6 bases from J, with 7 bases between. The CDR3 DNA follows: TGCGCCAGCAGCTACAGTGGCGAGCAGTACTTC. Translating it yields CASSYSGEQYF.

This clonotype was counted at least ten times. V is TRBV9 and J is TRBJ2-1; a possible D gene is TRBD2 (7 bases). V was cut by 0 bases and J by 2 bases, with 12 bases left in between. The CDR3 contains 16 residues. Germline V gives CDR1 SGDLS, CDR2 YYNGEE. The CDR3 sequence is CASSVAGGGAYNEQFF. CDR3 bases: TGTGCCAGCAGCGTAGCTGGCGGGGGCGCCTACAATGAGCAGTTCTTC. Based on the CDR3 plus reference TRBV9 and TRBJ2-1, the full variable domain is DSGVTQTPKHLITATGQRVTLRCSPRSGDLSVYWYQQSLDQGLQFLIQYYNGEERAKGNILERFSAQQFPDLHSELNLSSLELGDSALYFCASSVAGGGAYNEQFFGPGTRLTVL.

This clonotype turned up a few times. This rearrangement joins TRBV12-5 to TRBJ1-5; unclear D gene. Germline CDR1 LGHNT, CDR2 FRNRAP. The V gene lost 5 bases and the J gene lost 1 base, with 6 bases spanning the gap. The CDR3 length is 13 residues. CDR3 residues: CASGKESNQPQHF. The DNA for the CDR3 is TGTGCTAGTGGTAAGGAAAGCAATCAGCCCCAGCATTTT.

Only a few counts were recorded for this clonotype. V and J are TRBV5-1 and TRBJ2-2; D unclear. The V gene lost 3 bases and the J gene lost 1 base, with 13 bases spanning the gap. Germline V gene data show CDR1 as SGHRS and CDR2 as YFSETQ. CDR3 length equals 16 residues. In nucleotides, the CDR3 is TGCGCCAGCAGCTCCGGAGCCTCAGGGAACACCGGGGAGCTGTTTTTT. Encoded protein: CASSSGASGNTGELFF. The full variable domain, with the rest looked up from reference TRBV5-1 and TRBJ2-2, is KAGVTQTPRYLIKTRGQQVTLSCSPISGHRSVSWYQQTPGQGLQFLFEYFSETQRNKGNFPGRFSGRQFSNSRSEMNVSTLELGDSALYLCASSSGASGNTGELFFGEGSRLTVL.

This clonotype was counted many times. The J gene is TRBJ2-1, the V gene TRBV20-1, with 12 bases matching TRBD2. Looked up from germline, CDR1 is DFQATT and CDR2 is SNEGSKA (reference sequence). The CDR3 length is 15 residues. Unmatched junction bases numbered 4, after V lost 3 bases and J lost 4 bases. The CDR3 DNA reads TGCAGTGCTAGTGCCGGGACTAGCGGGTACAATGAGCAGTTCTTC. It is translated as CSASAGTSGYNEQFF.

Only a few counts were recorded for this clonotype. The chain employs TRBV7-8 and TRBJ2-3; D ambiguous. Trimming removed 2 bases from V and 0 bases from J, with 12 bases in between. The germline CDR1 and CDR2 sequences are SGHVS and FQNEAQ. This CDR3 has 16 amino acids. CDR3 sequence reads: CASSLYHLTSTDTQYF. In nucleotides, the CDR3 is TGTGCCAGCAGCTTATATCACTTGACTAGCACAGATACGCAGTATTTT.

This chain uses TRBV29-1 with TRBJ2-1; TRBD2 matches 11 bases. V was pared by 2 bases and J by 7 bases, with 7 bases of the junction left unmatched. This CDR3 comprises 15 residues. Germline V gene lookup returns CDR1 SQVTM and CDR2 ANQGSEA. The CDR3 coding sequence is TGCAGCGTTGAACCCCTAGCGGGGGGCAGGAATGAGCAGTTCTTC. It encodes CSVEPLAGGRNEQFF.

The rearrangement links TRBV9 to TRBJ1-2; TRBD1 is a possible D gene (6 bases). V was clipped by 0 bases and J by 3 bases, with 18 bases between them. The CDR3 consists of 17 residues. Per germline, CDR1 SGDLS and CDR2 YYNGEE. The chain's CDR3 is CASSVASPAGADYGYTF. CDR3 coding DNA: TGTGCCAGCAGCGTAGCTTCCCCAGCGGGGGCCGACTATGGCTACACCTTC.

The chain carries TRBV6-6 and TRBJ2-1, with D possibly matching TRBD2 (6 bases). Per germline, CDR1 MNHNY and CDR2 SVGAGI (reference sequence). CDR3 length: 13 amino acids. V gave up 6 bases and J gave up 6 bases, with 12 bases separating them. The CDR3 is CASSTWGGNEQFF. DNA of the CDR3: TGTGCCAGCAGCACGTGGGGAGGCAATGAGCAGTTCTTC.

This clonotype was counted between two and nine times. V is TRBV7-9 and J is TRBJ2-1, with 7 bases that match TRBD2. Trimming took 4 bases from V and 6 from J; bases not matched to a gene: 6. This CDR3 is 14 amino acids long. Looked up from germline, CDR1 is SEHNR and CDR2 is FQNEAQ (reference sequence). CDR3 DNA sequence: TGTGCCAGCAGCTGGCAACGGGGGGTCAATGAGCAGTTCTTC. Amino acids: CASSWQRGVNEQFF.

This clonotype has more than one count but fewer than ten. The chain links TRBV11-2 to TRBJ2-1; TRBD2 is a possible D gene (6 bases). The germline gives CDR1 SGHAT, CDR2 FQNNGV. This CDR3 region has 13 residues. V was cut by 1 base and J by 8 bases, with 9 bases left in between. The DNA of the CDR3 is TGTGCCAGCAGCTTAGCGGGGGTCGATGAGCAGTTCTTC. This translates into CASSLAGVDEQFF.

Only a few counts were recorded for this clonotype. The chain is built from TRBV7-2 and TRBJ2-2, with D unclear. Germline CDR1 reads SGHTA; CDR2 reads FQGNSA. Trimming removed 6 bases from V and 6 bases from J, with 17 bases in between. This CDR3 comprises 15 residues. CDR3 protein: CASRYSVSASGELFF. The CDR3 nucleotides read TGTGCCAGCAGATACTCCGTGTCGGCGTCCGGGGAGCTGTTTTTT.

This clonotype was picked up a small number of times. This chain connects TRBV15 to TRBJ2-1; D uncertain. CDR1 is LNHNV, CDR2 YYDKDF, per germline (reference sequence). V was clipped by 3 bases and J by 5 bases, with 14 bases between them. The CDR3 covers 15 residues. The CDR3 DNA reads TGTGCCACCAGCAGCCAGAGAGGAAGCCACAATGAGCAGTTCTTC. This encodes CATSSQRGSHNEQFF.

A few counts support this clonotype. The CDR3 sequence: CASKGLAVSTGELFF. The CDR3 DNA reads as TGTGCCAGCAAGGGACTAGCGGTCTCAACTGGGGAGCTGTTTTTT. The chain employs TRBV6-2 or TRBV6-3 and TRBJ2-2; TRBD2 matches 11 bases. This CDR3 has 15 residues. Germline values: CDR1 MNHEY, CDR2 SVGEGT. V was clipped by 7 bases and J by 8 bases; unmatched bases: 9.

A few counts support this clonotype. V is TRBV5-1 and J is TRBJ2-5, with 7 positions matching TRBD1. Germline trimming cut 5 bases from V and 2 bases from J; bases unmatched to any gene: 0. This CDR3 contains 12 residues. Germline V lookup: CDR1 SGHRS, CDR2 YFSETQ. CDR3 bases: TGCGCCAGCAGACAGGGGCAAGAGACCCAGTACTTC. Encoded protein: CASRQGQETQYF.

This clonotype was observed a handful of times. V gene TRBV7-9 combines with J gene TRBJ2-5; TRBD2 aligns across 11 bases. The germline gives CDR1 SEHNR, CDR2 FQNEAQ (reference sequence). This CDR3 has 14 residues. V lost 4 bases, J lost 3 bases, and 1 base stayed unmatched. CDR3 loop: CASSSLAGEETQYF. The CDR3 DNA is TGTGCCAGCAGCTCACTAGCGGGGGAAGAGACCCAGTACTTC.

The chain has TRBV20-1 and TRBJ2-5; 7 nucleotides agree with TRBD1. J was trimmed by 5 bases and V by 4 bases; bases with no gene match: 10. The CDR3 is 14 residues long. Germline V gene data show CDR1 as DFQATT and CDR2 as SNEGSKA (reference sequence). The CDR3 loop is CSAITRGGWETQYF. DNA for the CDR3: TGCAGTGCTATTACGAGAGGGGGCTGGGAGACCCAGTACTTC.

This clonotype was observed a single time. The chain uses TRBV11-2 and TRBJ1-2; 8 positions agree with TRBD1. Germline CDR1 SGHAT, CDR2 FQNNGV. The CDR3 has 15 residues. V was pared by 6 bases and J by 4 bases, with 10 bases of the junction left unmatched. The chain's CDR3 is CASRRPGGYGYGYTF. CDR3 in DNA: TGTGCCAGCAGGCGACCAGGGGGCTATGGCTATGGCTACACCTTC.

This clonotype was recorded a few times. The chain is built from TRBV9 and TRBJ2-3; 7 nucleotides align to TRBD2. Trimming removed 0 bases from V and 11 bases from J; junction bases left unmatched: 9. The CDR3 extends over 14 amino acids. Per the germline V gene, CDR1 is SGDLS and CDR2 is YYNGEE. CDR3 nucleotides: TGTGCCAGCAGCGTAGTGGGAGCGGGGACGAGGCAGTATTTT. Its protein product is CASSVVGAGTRQYF.

V and J are TRBV2 and TRBJ1-5; no reliable D call. Trimming stripped 2 bases from V and 3 bases from J, with 8 bases between. The CDR3 consists of 14 residues. CDR1 and CDR2 (germline): SNHLY, FYNNEI. CDR3 sequence: CASSEKGYNQPQHF. CDR3 nucleotides: TGTGCCAGCAGTGAAAAGGGCTACAATCAGCCCCAGCATTTT.

The chain links TRBV5-1 to TRBJ2-1, with 7 bases that match TRBD2. The ends lost 2 bases at V and 2 bases at J; junction bases unmatched: 4. The CDR3 has 15 amino acids. Germline assignment: CDR1 SGHRS and CDR2 YFSETQ. The CDR3 sequence is CASSFGLAAYNEQFF. CDR3 nucleotides: TGCGCCAGCAGCTTTGGTCTAGCGGCCTACAATGAGCAGTTCTTC.